The 21 T cell receptor beta chains in this list originate from one sample, sequenced in a study of CD8 T cells in Susac syndrome. An amount of RNA that ranged from roughly 0.45 to 1 ug was reverse transcribed with random hexamers. TCRdb re-analysed the immunoSEQ multiplex PCR reads in MiXCR, keeping a single row per CDR3 protein. The data show 150,000 or so distinct CDR3 sequences, around 93% seen once. Sequences were obtained from CD4+ T cells from PBMCs. These TCRs come from a human donor in good health.

This chain connects TRBV2 to TRBJ1-2, with 7 bases matching TRBD1. Germline V lookup: CDR1 SNHLY, CDR2 FYNNEI. V lost 4 bases and J lost 6; bases outside the gene matches: 2. The CDR3 runs to 12 residues. DNA for the CDR3: TGTGCCAGCAGTGGACAGGGTGATGGCTACACCTTC. Its translation is CASSGQGDGYTF.

This clonotype was seen only a few times. The CDR3 DNA follows: TGTGCCAGCAGCCAAGACAGGGGTTATGGCTACACCTTC. Amino acids: CASSQDRGYGYTF. The chain uses TRBV3-1 and TRBJ1-2, with D possibly TRBD1 on 6 matching bases. V was cut by 0 bases and J by 5 bases, with 7 bases left in between. The CDR3 is 13 residues long. The V gene's germline CDR1 is LGHDT and CDR2 YNNKEL (reference sequence).

V usage is TRBV12-3 or TRBV12-4 and J usage is TRBJ1-2; no firm D call. Trimming stripped 2 bases from V and 4 bases from J, with 11 bases between. The length of the CDR3 is 14 residues. CDR3 in DNA: TGTGCCAGCAGTTTACTATGGGTGGGCTATGGCTACACCTTC. Amino acid sequence: CASSLLWVGYGYTF.

The chain links TRBV6-2 or TRBV6-3 to TRBJ1-1; 10 bases are shared with TRBD1. The CDR3 contains 12 residues. The ends lost 9 bases at V and 4 bases at J; junction bases unmatched: 2. Germline CDR1 reads MNHEY; CDR2 reads SVGEGT. The CDR3 protein is CASWTGGTEAFF. Here the CDR3 DNA reads TGTGCCAGTTGGACAGGGGGCACTGAAGCTTTCTTT.

V usage is TRBV3-1 and J usage is TRBJ2-1, with D unclear. CDR1 LGHDT and CDR2 YNNKEL come from the germline V gene (reference sequence). Trimming shortened V by 4 bases and J by 7 bases, and 14 bases separated the two germline ends. The CDR3 contains 14 residues. CDR3 loop: CASSPRTLGNEQFF. CDR3 bases: TGTGCCAGCAGCCCACGGACGTTAGGGAATGAGCAGTTCTTC.

This chain connects TRBV20-1 to TRBJ2-3; the match to TRBD2 covers 13 bases. Germline loops: CDR1 DFQATT, CDR2 SNEGSKA (reference sequence). The CDR3 runs 17 residues. V lost 0 bases to trimming and J lost 2 bases; unmatched junction nucleotides: 5. CDR3 sequence: CSARDLLAGGNTDTQYF. In DNA form, the CDR3 reads TGCAGTGCTAGAGATCTACTAGCGGGGGGGAACACAGATACGCAGTATTTT.

The CDR3 loop reads CASSLAYSGGADTQYF. CDR3 coding DNA: TGTGCCAGCAGCTTAGCCTATAGCGGGGGGGCAGATACGCAGTATTTT. The J gene is TRBJ2-3, the V gene TRBV7-6, with TRBD2 matching over 11 bases. Trimming cost V 0 bases and J 4 bases; bases outside gene matches: 3. This CDR3 has 16 residues. CDR1 is SGHVS and CDR2 is FNYEAQ in the germline V gene.

This chain joins TRBV7-9 and TRBJ2-3; D unclear. V lost 2 bases to trimming and J lost 1 base, with 7 bases between them. CDR3 length: 14 amino acids. CDR1 is SEHNR and CDR2 is FQNEAQ in the germline V gene (reference sequence). CDR3 loop: CASSLNQGTDTQYF. CDR3 coding DNA: TGTGCCAGCAGCTTAAATCAGGGCACAGATACGCAGTATTTT. Combining the CDR3 with reference TRBV7-9 and TRBJ2-3 gives the whole variable domain DTGVSQNPRHKITKRGQNVTFRCDPISEHNRLYWYRQTLGQGPEFLTYFQNEAQLEKSRLLSDRFSAERPKGSFSTLEIQRTEQGDSAMYLCASSLNQGTDTQYFGPGTRLTVL.

This chain uses TRBV20-1 with TRBJ2-3, with TRBD2 as a possible D gene (7 bases). Germline CDR1 reads DFQATT; CDR2 reads SNEGSKA (reference sequence). The CDR3 totals 15 residues. Trimming removed 0 bases at V and 5 bases at J, with 15 bases between. The CDR3 loop reads CSAREFWRGQDTQYF. CDR3 bases: TGCAGTGCTAGAGAATTTTGGCGGGGGCAAGATACGCAGTATTTT.

V usage is TRBV3-1 and J usage is TRBJ2-3; D possibly corresponds to TRBD2 (6 bases). The CDR3 extends over 15 amino acids. Germline assignment: CDR1 LGHDT and CDR2 YNNKEL (reference sequence). V was trimmed by 7 bases and J by 2 bases, leaving 16 bases between them. In nucleotides, the CDR3 is TGTGCCAGCACCCCCCAACTAGCAGTCACAGATACGCAGTATTTT. It encodes CASTPQLAVTDTQYF.

This chain links TRBV6-5 with TRBJ1-6; D uncertain. This CDR3 comprises 14 residues. The germline CDR1 and CDR2 sequences are MNHEY and SVGAGI. Trimming cost V 5 bases and J 8 bases, with 13 bases left between them. The CDR3 coding sequence is TGTGCCAGCAGTGTCATGAGCACGGATTCACCCCTCCACTTT. Its protein product is CASSVMSTDSPLHF.

The rearrangement uses TRBV18 and TRBJ2-3, with 11 bases fitting TRBD2. J gave up 3 bases and V 8 bases, and 4 bases lay outside the gene matches. CDR1 and CDR2 from the germline V gene are KGHSH and LQKENI. The CDR3 length is 14 residues. The CDR3 DNA reads TGTGCCAGCACACTAGCGGGGGCGACAGATACGCAGTATTTT. It translates to CASTLAGATDTQYF. Combining the CDR3 with reference TRBV18 and TRBJ2-3 gives the whole variable domain NAGVMQNPRHLVRRRGQEARLRCSPMKGHSHVYWYRQLPEEGLKFMVYLQKENIIDESGMPKERFSAEFPKEGPSILRIQQVVRGDSAAYFCASTLAGATDTQYFGPGTRLTVL.

CDR3 sequence (DNA): TGTGCCTGGAGCGTCGGGACAGACGGAAACACCATATATTTT. Its protein product is CAWSVGTDGNTIYF. The chain links TRBV30 to TRBJ1-3; 7 bases are shared with TRBD1. The CDR3 sequence is 14 residues long. The V and J ends lost 3 bases and 4 bases, in that order; junction bases with no gene match: 6. Germline V CDR1 and CDR2: GTSNPN, SVGIG (reference sequence).

The rearrangement joins TRBV6-6 to TRBJ1-5, with TRBD1 identical over 11 bases. This CDR3 has 16 amino acids. Germline CDR1 MNHNY, CDR2 SVGAGI (reference sequence). The V and J ends lost 0 bases and 11 bases, in that order; junction bases with no gene match: 9. CDR3 DNA sequence: TGTGCCAGCAGTTACTCCGGGACAGGGGGTTATCATTCCCAGCATTTT. Its protein product is CASSYSGTGGYHSQHF.

The chain carries TRBV20-1 and TRBJ2-1, with D unclear. The CDR3 has 11 residues. Germline CDR1 and CDR2: DFQATT and SNEGSKA (reference sequence). Between the trimmed V and J ends, which lost 6 bases and 6 bases, there was a span of 9 bases. The CDR3 DNA follows: TGCAGTGCGACGCCCCTCAATGAGCAGTTCTTC. Amino acid sequence: CSATPLNEQFF.

The chain carries TRBV13 and TRBJ1-3; D gene ambiguous. CDR3 size: 17 residues. The V gene's germline CDR1 is PRHDT and CDR2 FYEKMQ (reference sequence). The V end was cut by 5 bases, the J end by 0 bases, with 17 bases between. CDR3 DNA: TGTGCCAGCAGCCCTCGGTCCATAGTCACCTCTGGAAACACCATATATTTT. Its protein product is CASSPRSIVTSGNTIYF.

V and J are TRBV7-2 and TRBJ2-7; 12 bases fit TRBD2. The CDR3 is 14 amino acids. V gave up 5 bases and J gave up 2 bases; unmatched junction bases: 1. Germline CDR1 and CDR2: SGHTA and FQGNSA. Written as DNA, the CDR3 is TGTGCCAGCAGCCGGACTAGCGGGACCTACGAGCAGTACTTC. Its protein is CASSRTSGTYEQYF.

This chain uses TRBV7-3 with TRBJ2-3, with D perhaps TRBD1 (5 bases). The germline CDR1 and CDR2 sequences are SGHTA and FQGTGA. V lost 2 bases to trimming and J lost 0 bases, with 9 bases between them. CDR3 length: 15 residues. The CDR3 DNA sequence: TGTGCCAGCAGCTTATATGGGGCTAGCACAGATACGCAGTATTTT. Translation gives CASSLYGASTDTQYF.

This clonotype has just one count. This rearrangement joins TRBV7-2 to TRBJ1-2; 7 bases are shared with TRBD1. Germline V gene lookup returns CDR1 SGHTA and CDR2 FQGNSA. The CDR3 consists of 14 residues. V lost 5 bases and J lost 6; bases outside the gene matches: 9. The CDR3 loop is CASSPRQGKDGYTF. The DNA for the CDR3 is TGTGCCAGCAGCCCCAGACAGGGCAAGGATGGCTACACCTTC.

The chain links TRBV29-1 to TRBJ2-5; 11 nucleotides agree with TRBD1. CDR3 length: 13 amino acids. The germline gives CDR1 SQVTM, CDR2 ANQGSEA. J lost 7 bases, V lost 7 bases, and 8 bases had no gene match. The CDR3 DNA sequence: TGCAGCGCTGGACAGGGGGCAGGTGGGACCCAGTACTTC. It is translated as CSAGQGAGGTQYF.

The chain uses TRBV10-3 and TRBJ2-7; no reliable D call. Deletions cut 6 bases from V and 4 bases from J, with 10 bases between. This CDR3 has 12 amino acids. In germline, CDR1 is ENHRY, CDR2 SYGVKD. This chain's CDR3 is CAISKDGYEQYF. The CDR3 coding sequence is TGTGCCATCAGCAAGGACGGGTACGAGCAGTACTTC.